The rows below give T cell receptor beta chains drawn from one sample of a study of cytomegalovirus exposure and HLA in healthy donors. TCRdb's table, derived via immunoSEQ multiplex PCR, lists solely in-frame clones and lacks some. The repertoire holds some 64,000 clones, with nearly 98% as singletons. The specimen sequenced was PBMCs. Receptors were obtained from a young woman in good health and CMV-seropositive. The conserved cysteine and the conserved F or W are not part of the CDR3 here. The order of the fields is J gene, D gene, V gene, CDR3 protein. D genes are given only for firm matches.

>TRBJ2-1|TRBD2|TRBV10-2
ASSFNAGLASNEQF
>TRBJ2-1|TRBD2|TRBV15
ATSRASGSESYNEQF
>TRBJ2-7|TRBD2|TRBV5-5
ASSWGGLAGGISSYEQY
>TRBJ1-5|-|TRBV19
ASSPRSGARNQPQH
>TRBJ2-1|TRBD2|TRBV6-6
ASTYTTSGNGGEQF
>TRBJ2-1|TRBD2|TRBV28
ASKPQLAGGPVVYNEQF
>TRBJ2-7|TRBD2|TRBV6-1
ASRERQGLLAGGFYEQY
>TRBJ2-5|TRBD2|TRBV9
ASSVGGTSGSGQETQY
>TRBJ2-2|-|TRBV5-1
ASSFQGDYTGELF
>TRBJ2-3|TRBD2|TRBV5-5
ASSLYSGDTDTQY
>TRBJ2-3|TRBD1|TRBV11-2
ASSLDRALSTQY
>TRBJ1-1|-|TRBV7-3
ASSLSHSNTEAF
>TRBJ2-1|TRBD2|TRBV30
AWYLFGTSGSYSYNEQF
>TRBJ2-7|TRBD2|TRBV7-6
ASRATSGTRGGQY
>TRBJ1-5|TRBD1|TRBV6-5
ASSLQGARQPQH
>TRBJ1-2|-|TRBV6-1
ASSERQLYGYT
>TRBJ1-5|-|TRBV10-2
ASSDRQISNQPQH
>TRBJ2-3|TRBD2|TRBV15
ATSRVGGPDTQY
>TRBJ2-7|TRBD2|TRBV5-6
ASSLGGLAGFVGEQY
>TRBJ2-2|-|TRBV4-1
ASSHLRQINTGELF
>TRBJ1-2|TRBD1|TRBV6-1
ASSDYRGPYGYT
>TRBJ2-1|-|TRBV10-3
AISEEYEQF
>TRBJ2-7|TRBD2|TRBV9
ASSVELAAYEQY
>TRBJ2-7|-|TRBV10-3
AISEGLAGAIYEQY
>TRBJ2-1|-|TRBV6-6
ASSLRESSYNEQF
>TRBJ1-1|TRBD1|TRBV19
ASSPTGQGKAF
>TRBJ2-1|-|TRBV28
ASSSGRSYNEQF
>TRBJ2-2|TRBD2|TRBV27
ASSPRLAANTGELF
>TRBJ1-2|TRBD1|TRBV11-2
ASSSIKGAGYGYT
>TRBJ2-5|TRBD2|TRBV7-3
ASSSRRGGTQY
>TRBJ2-3|TRBD2|TRBV2
ASSEGSSGVITDTQY
>TRBJ2-1|TRBD2|TRBV5-1
ASSLIPTSGIYNEQF
>TRBJ1-4|-|TRBV27
ASMAQGLDEKLF
>TRBJ1-3|-|TRBV11-2
ASSLAGGSGNTIY
>TRBJ2-1|TRBD2|TRBV27
ASSLGLAGGYEQF
>TRBJ2-3|-|TRBV5-4
ASSGGTDPYTDTQY